This passage covers 29 T cell receptor beta chains from one sample sequenced in a study of blood T cell repertoires in COVID-19. The protocol was immunoSEQ multiplex PCR, while the TCRdb copy is restricted to in-frame clones and leaves out a portion. Seen here are 200,000 to 250,000 clones, around 83% observed once, and the top ten hold less than 8%. Sequenced input: peripheral blood. The source is a woman aged 45-65 years with acute or convalescent COVID-19.

CDR3 DNA: TGTGCCAGCAGCGCCGGGACTCTTCCCACAGATACGCAGTATTTT. Its protein is CASSAGTLPTDTQYF. V usage is TRBV9 and J usage is TRBJ2-3, with D possibly TRBD2 on 6 matching bases. Trimming took 3 bases from V and 2 from J, leaving 13 bases between them. This CDR3 region has 15 residues. Germline-derived CDR1 and CDR2 are SGDLS and YYNGEE.

This CDR3 is CASSPYDSFYGYTF. The CDR3 nucleotides read TGTGCCAGCAGCCCTTATGACAGTTTCTATGGCTACACCTTC. This chain uses TRBV3-1 (or the pseudogene TRBV3-2) with TRBJ1-2; D is perhaps TRBD1 (5 bases). Trimming removed 4 bases from V and 4 bases from J, with 13 bases in between. Germline CDR1 and CDR2: LGHDT and YNNKEL (reference sequence). The CDR3 loop spans 14 amino acids.

This sequence joins TRBV6-5 and TRBJ1-1; D is unclear. The CDR3 has 12 amino acids. Trimming took off 8 bases at V and 0 bases at J, with 7 bases between the two ends. Germline assignment: CDR1 MNHEY and CDR2 SVGAGI. CDR3 residues: CASVLVNTEAFF. The DNA for the CDR3 is TGTGCCAGCGTTCTAGTGAACACTGAAGCTTTCTTT.

This clone came up once. This sequence joins TRBV5-6 and TRBJ1-2, with 8 bases lining up with TRBD1. The CDR3 is made up of 15 amino acids. Unmatched junction bases numbered 8, after V lost 3 bases and J lost 4 bases. CDR1 and CDR2 (germline): SGHDT, YYEEEE. CDR3 sequence: CASSSSPGGSYGYTF. Written as DNA, the CDR3 is TGTGCCAGCAGCTCCTCCCCAGGGGGCAGCTATGGCTACACCTTC.

The V call is TRBV4-3, the J call TRBJ2-2, with TRBD1 identical over 7 bases. CDR1 is LGHNA and CDR2 is YSLEER in the germline V gene. V trimming: 4 bases; J trimming: 2 bases; junction bases outside the gene matches: 7. The CDR3 totals 16 residues. The CDR3 bases are TGCGCCAGCAGCCTCCATGAGGGGGCCAACACCGGGGAGCTGTTTTTT. This gives the protein CASSLHEGANTGELFF.

The genes are TRBV5-8 and TRBJ1-2, with D uncertain. This CDR3 comprises 14 residues. Trimming shortened V by 4 bases and J by 4 bases, and 14 bases separated the two germline ends. Germline V gives CDR1 SGHTS, CDR2 YDEGEE. This CDR3 reads CASSRGEGGYGYTF. The CDR3 nucleotides read TGTGCCAGCAGCCGTGGGGAGGGAGGCTATGGCTACACCTTC.

The chain carries TRBV28 and TRBJ1-4, with a weak D call TRBD1 (6 bases). Germline CDR1 is MDHEN and CDR2 is SYDVKM. Trimming removed 9 bases at V and 4 bases at J, with 18 bases between. The CDR3 loop spans 15 amino acids. The CDR3 coding sequence is TGTGCCAGTGGTCTCCCGACAGGATTTAATGAAAAACTGTTTTTT. Translating gives CASGLPTGFNEKLFF.

The chain is built from TRBV7-9 and TRBJ2-6, with D unresolved. This CDR3 region has 16 residues. Trimming removed 5 bases at V and 3 bases at J, with 14 bases between. The V gene's germline CDR1 is SEHNR and CDR2 FQNEAQ (reference sequence). The CDR3 DNA is TGTGCCAGCAGCCGAAGGCTAGAAGGTGGGGCCAACGTCCTGACTTTC. Translating gives CASSRRLEGGANVLTF.

The chain uses TRBV15 and TRBJ2-5; D is perhaps TRBD1 (6 bases). Germline loops: CDR1 LNHNV, CDR2 YYDKDF (reference sequence). The CDR3 extends over 17 amino acids. V lost 2 bases and J 4 bases, leaving 20 bases between the germline ends. The CDR3 sequence is CATSRSMRTDGGETQYF. The CDR3 DNA follows: TGTGCCACCAGCAGATCAATGAGGACAGATGGTGGAGAGACCCAGTACTTC.

This clone was detected once. The chain recombines TRBV12-3 or TRBV12-4 with TRBJ1-6; TRBD1 is a possible D gene (5 bases). CDR3 length equals 13 residues. The ends were cut back, 7 bases at V and 6 bases at J, with 10 bases in the middle. CDR3 sequence (DNA): TGTGCCAGCACCCTCAGGGCTAATTCACCCCTCCACTTT. Its translation: CASTLRANSPLHF.

The gene calls are TRBV3-1 (or the pseudogene TRBV3-2) and TRBJ2-5, with 7 bases lining up with TRBD2. The CDR3 sequence is 15 residues long. V lost 1 base and J lost 4; bases outside the gene matches: 6. Germline V gene data show CDR1 as LGHDT and CDR2 as YNNKEL (reference sequence). CDR3 nucleotides: TGTGCCAGCAGCCAAGGACCTCTAGCGGTAGAGACCCAGTACTTC. This codes for CASSQGPLAVETQYF.

This chain connects TRBV28 to TRBJ1-5, with 10 bases lining up with TRBD1. Losses at the gene ends were 10 bases for V and 6 bases for J; bases not matched to a gene: 24. This CDR3 is 19 amino acids long. Germline values: CDR1 MDHEN, CDR2 SYDVKM. The CDR3 is CATHSRTGGNTQVVQPQHF. In DNA, the CDR3 is TGTGCCACTCACTCCAGGACAGGGGGGAACACCCAGGTCGTTCAGCCCCAGCATTTT.

The chain recombines TRBV19 with TRBJ1-1; 7 positions match TRBD1. In germline, CDR1 is LNHDA, CDR2 SQIVND (reference sequence). V trimming: 5 bases; J trimming: 0 bases; junction bases outside the gene matches: 12. This CDR3 is built from 17 residues. The CDR3 DNA reads TGTGCCAGTAGTCCCCAAGGGGGCTCCGTTATGAACACTGAAGCTTTCTTT. It encodes CASSPQGGSVMNTEAFF.

The chain couples TRBV24-1 to TRBJ2-5, with D possibly being TRBD1 (5 bases). This CDR3 contains 16 residues. With 4 bases removed from V and 1 base from J, the gap between germline ends came to 15 bases. Looked up from germline, CDR1 is KGHDR and CDR2 is SFDVKD. CDR3 DNA: TGTGCCACCAGTGACGGTCCAAGGGGATCCCAAGAGACCCAGTACTTC. Translating gives CATSDGPRGSQETQYF.

The rearrangement uses TRBV2 and TRBJ2-2; the D gene is possibly TRBD2 (6 bases). CDR1 SNHLY and CDR2 FYNNEI come from the germline V gene. CDR3 size: 15 residues. V was trimmed by 6 bases and J by 3 bases, leaving 14 bases between them. CDR3: CASSDAGSYTGELFF. CDR3 nucleotides: TGTGCCAGCAGCGACGCCGGGAGTTACACCGGGGAGCTGTTTTTT.

Concerning this clone: This clone may be a read error of a much larger clone one base away. CDR3 in amino acids: CASSWTSGRYEQYF. For the CDR3, the DNA is TGTGCCAGCAGTTGGACTAGCGGGAGATACGAGCAGTACTTC. The chain is built from TRBV27 and TRBJ2-7, with 13 bases aligning to TRBD2. Germline CDR1 reads MNHEY; CDR2 reads SMNVEV (reference sequence). Losses at the gene ends were 4 bases for V and 4 bases for J; bases not matched to a gene: 1. This CDR3 has 14 residues.

The chain is built from TRBV10-3 and TRBJ1-1, with unresolved D. Trimming stripped 3 bases from V and 3 bases from J, with 5 bases between. The germline V gene has CDR1 ENHRY and CDR2 SYGVKD. The CDR3 has 12 amino acids. The CDR3 loop is CAISDRYTEAFF. Written as DNA, the CDR3 is TGTGCCATCAGTGACAGATACACTGAAGCTTTCTTT.

V gene TRBV28 combines with J gene TRBJ2-3; D might be TRBD1 (6 bases). Trimming left V 5 bases short and J 1 base short, with 13 bases between. Germline V gives CDR1 MDHEN, CDR2 SYDVKM. The CDR3 is 15 residues long. The DNA for the CDR3 is TGTGCCAGCAGTCCACAGGGAAAGGGCACAGATACGCAGTATTTT. This translates into CASSPQGKGTDTQYF.

V is TRBV3-1 (or the pseudogene TRBV3-2) and J is TRBJ1-3; no definite D call. Germline CDR1 is LGHDT and CDR2 is YNNKEL (reference sequence). CDR3 length equals 14 residues. The germline V and J ends were trimmed by 4 bases and 1 base, with 8 bases remaining between them. The CDR3 loop reads CASSLQNSGNTIYF. The CDR3 DNA reads TGTGCCAGCAGCCTCCAAAATTCTGGAAACACCATATATTTT.

The rearrangement joins TRBV6-5 to TRBJ2-2, with 9 bases aligning to TRBD1. CDR1 is MNHEY and CDR2 is SVGAGI in the germline V gene. J gave up 4 bases and V 7 bases, and 7 bases lay outside the gene matches. The CDR3 spans 15 residues. CDR3 bases: TGTGCCAGCACTCCCGGGACAGGGTTCACCGGGGAGCTGTTTTTT. Encoded protein: CASTPGTGFTGELFF.

This clone was recorded a few times. V usage is TRBV11-2 and J usage is TRBJ2-5, with D possibly matching TRBD2 (5 bases). Trimming took off 8 bases at V and 5 bases at J, with 18 bases between the two ends. Germline V gene data show CDR1 as SGHAT and CDR2 as FQNNGV. CDR3 length: 14 residues. The CDR3 DNA reads TGTGCCAGCGGCCACGGGAAGGGCGGGGAGACCCAGTACTTC. Its translation is CASGHGKGGETQYF.

Concerning this clone: The same CDR3 is also encoded by other DNA sequences in this sample. This chain connects TRBV5-1 to TRBJ2-3, with unresolved D. The CDR3 runs to 15 residues. Per the germline V gene, CDR1 is SGHRS and CDR2 is YFSETQ. V was trimmed by 0 bases and J by 3 bases, leaving 11 bases between them. The DNA of the CDR3 is TGCGCCAGCAGCTTGGAAGGCGCGAGGACAGATACGCAGTATTTT. Its translation: CASSLEGARTDTQYF.

As regards this clone: One end of the junction fails to match germline, which may point to a read error. CDR3 DNA sequence: TGTGCCAGCAGCTTAGTACTACAGGGGGAAGCTTTCTTT. Amino acids: CASSLVLQGEAFF. This rearrangement joins TRBV12-3 or TRBV12-4 to TRBJ1-1; 7 bases match TRBD1. The CDR3 runs 13 residues.

CDR3 region: CASSLAGGLKTQYF. CDR3 in DNA: TGTGCCAGCAGCTTGGCCGGGGGATTAAAGACCCAGTACTTC. V gene TRBV5-8 combines with J gene TRBJ2-5, with a tentative D call TRBD2 (6 bases). The CDR3 is 14 amino acids. Germline V CDR1 and CDR2: SGHTS, YDEGEE. The V gene lost 0 bases and the J gene lost 6 bases, with 12 bases spanning the gap.

The J gene is TRBJ1-4, the V gene TRBV10-3; D unclear. CDR3 length: 14 residues. CDR1 is ENHRY and CDR2 is SYGVKD in the germline V gene. Trimming pared 8 bases from V and 5 bases from J, leaving 15 bases between. CDR3 amino acids: CAIGPSFENEKLFF. Written as DNA, the CDR3 is TGTGCCATCGGCCCATCCTTTGAAAATGAAAAACTGTTTTTT.

V and J are TRBV27 and TRBJ1-5, with 10 bases identical to TRBD1. J gave up 5 bases and V 6 bases, and 10 bases lay outside the gene matches. Germline CDR1 and CDR2: MNHEY and SMNVEV (reference sequence). The CDR3 is made up of 16 amino acids. In nucleotides, the CDR3 is TGTGCCAGCAGACCATATGGACAGGGGGTACATCAGCCCCAGCATTTT. This sequence encodes CASRPYGQGVHQPQHF.

The V gene is TRBV19, the J gene TRBJ1-1; D call uncertain. CDR1 and CDR2 (germline): LNHDA, SQIVND (reference sequence). V was clipped by 3 bases and J by 2 bases, with 7 bases between them. The CDR3 sequence is 13 residues long. The CDR3 spells CASSITANTEAFF. The CDR3 DNA follows: TGTGCCAGTAGTATTACAGCCAACACTGAAGCTTTCTTT.

The chain uses TRBV25-1 and TRBJ1-2, with TRBD1 matching 10 bases. Trimming cost V 6 bases and J 3 bases; bases outside gene matches: 1. CDR3 length: 13 residues. Germline CDR1 and CDR2: MGHDK and SYGVNS. The CDR3 loop is CASRTGGDYGYTF. The CDR3 DNA follows: TGTGCCAGCAGGACAGGGGGCGACTATGGCTACACCTTC.

The genes are TRBV30 and TRBJ1-6; D unclear. CDR1 is GTSNPN and CDR2 is SVGIG in the germline V gene (reference sequence). The CDR3 is 13 amino acids. The V end was cut by 1 base, the J end by 10 bases, with 11 bases between. The CDR3 DNA follows: TGTGCCTGGAGTGCCAGGCTCATCTCACCCCTCCACTTT. Its protein is CAWSARLISPLHF.